This TCR beta chain comes out of a study of CD8+ T cells in alopecia areata. Study findings and constraints: Uncertainty about whether baseline CD8+ expansion is linked to response remains, with one nonresponder.

On this clone: The antigen is undetermined.

Trimming took 0 bases from V and 6 from J, leaving 6 bases between them. The CDR3 runs 14 residues. CDR1 MNHEY and CDR2 SVGAGI come from the germline V gene. The treatment was: oral pan-JAK inhibitor, 5-10 mg twice daily. Peripheral blood samples and lesional scalp punch biopsies were obtained from alopecia areata patients. RNA extraction and reverse transcription yielded cDNA as sequencing template. Assay: immunoSEQ multiplex PCR; the TCRdb copy retains only in-frame clones and omits some. The table has about 140,000 clones, about 88% seen once; the top ten hold roughly 13%. The sequence was collected from a human donor with alopecia areata. The input for sequencing was CD8+ T cells sorted from blood, taken at week 4, from a patient treated with tofacitinib. The rearrangement joins TRBV6-5 to TRBJ1-6; TRBD1 is a possible D gene (5 bases). The CDR3 loop reads CASSYSGTNSPLHF. The CDR3 region has the DNA TGTGCCAGCAGTTACTCCGGGACTAATTCACCCCTCCACTTT.